Following are 10 T cell receptor beta chains from one sample sequenced in a study of shared clonotypes between healthy human individuals. Clones were sequenced by immunoSEQ multiplex PCR, and TCRdb holds only the in-frame ones, with some missing. Here the sample spans roughly 2 million clones, around 95% being singletons. The sequencing sample was made of naive CD4+ T cells sorted from blood. Subset indicated: CD45RA+ positively selected. These receptors originate from a man aged 18-30 years in good health.

Points on this clone: Other DNA sequences in this specimen translate into the identical CDR3. The CDR3 here is CASSRDRPPNTGELFF. The CDR3 region has the DNA TGTGCCAGCAGCCGGGACAGGCCGCCGAACACCGGGGAGCTGTTTTTT. The chain uses TRBV2 and TRBJ2-2, with TRBD1 identical over 8 bases. CDR3 length equals 16 residues. J was trimmed by 0 bases and V by 6 bases; bases with no gene match: 6. The germline gives CDR1 SNHLY, CDR2 FYNNEI.

J is TRBJ1-1 and V is TRBV28; possible D gene TRBD1, 5 bases. Germline CDR1 is MDHEN and CDR2 is SYDVKM. CDR3 length: 14 amino acids. V gave up 3 bases and J gave up 0 bases, with 8 bases separating them. The CDR3 DNA reads TGTGCCAGCAGTTTCCACAGGATGAACACTGAAGCTTTCTTT. Its protein is CASSFHRMNTEAFF.

Only one count was recorded for this clone. V usage is TRBV6-6 and J usage is TRBJ1-6; weak D call: TRBD1 (6 bases). Between the trimmed V and J ends, which lost 7 bases and 5 bases, there was a span of 15 bases. In germline, CDR1 is MNHNY, CDR2 SVGAGI (reference sequence). This CDR3 spans 15 amino acids. CDR3 sequence reads: CASNLLDRDNSPLHF. The DNA of the CDR3 is TGTGCCAGCAACCTCCTGGACAGAGATAATTCACCCCTCCACTTT.

The V call is TRBV30, the J call TRBJ1-5, with TRBD1 as a possible D gene (6 bases). The CDR3 has 13 amino acids. The V end lost 2 bases, the J end lost 6 bases, and 11 bases lay between the germline ends. Germline CDR1 GTSNPN, CDR2 SVGIG (reference sequence). The CDR3 region is CAWSLGAAQPQHF. Here the CDR3 DNA reads TGTGCCTGGAGTCTGGGGGCCGCTCAGCCCCAGCATTTT.

Regarding this clone: Here the CDR3 omits its conserved ending phenylalanine or tryptophan, so a read error is the likely source. This rearrangement joins TRBV19 to TRBJ2-3, with 10 bases aligning to TRBD2. The trim removed 3 bases at V and 11 bases at J, leaving 8 bases unmatched. The CDR3 length is 14 residues. Germline values: CDR1 LNHDA, CDR2 SQIVND (reference sequence). CDR3 nucleotide sequence: TGTGCCAGTAGTATTAGTAGCGGGAGGACTGAGCAGTATTCT. It yields the protein CASSISSGRTEQYS.

The chain is built from TRBV5-1 and TRBJ2-2, with D perhaps matching TRBD2 (6 bases). In germline, CDR1 is SGHRS, CDR2 YFSETQ. Trimming cost V 3 bases and J 9 bases, with 15 bases left between them. This CDR3 has 14 amino acids. The CDR3 here is CASSSSTGSRELFF. CDR3 in DNA: TGCGCCAGCAGCTCGTCCACCGGGAGCCGGGAGCTGTTTTTT.

A single count supports this clone. V is TRBV29-1 and J is TRBJ1-2; no definite D call. Trimming shortened V by 7 bases and J by 5 bases, and 14 bases separated the two germline ends. This CDR3 has 12 residues. The germline V gene has CDR1 SQVTM and CDR2 ANQGSEA. The CDR3 DNA sequence: TGCAGCGCTAGGCCCGATCCGTATGGCTACACCTTC. Its translation is CSARPDPYGYTF.

This clone was recorded once. CDR3 in DNA: TGTGCCAGCAGTGAAGGCCAGGGGATGAGGCAGCCCCAGCATTTT. Translating gives CASSEGQGMRQPQHF. The gene calls are TRBV6-1 and TRBJ1-5; D might be TRBD1 (6 bases). V was trimmed by 1 base and J by 7 bases, leaving 14 bases between them. The CDR3 sequence is 15 residues long. Germline V gene data show CDR1 as MNHNS and CDR2 as SASEGT.

The CDR3: CASSQGIGRRYGYTF. The DNA of the CDR3 is TGCGCCAGCAGCCAAGGTATAGGGCGACGCTATGGCTACACCTTC. The rearrangement links TRBV4-1 to TRBJ1-2; D unresolved. CDR1 MGHRA and CDR2 YSYEKL come from the germline V gene. The V end was cut by 1 base, the J end by 4 bases, with 13 bases between. The CDR3 loop spans 15 amino acids.

V gene TRBV6-5 combines with J gene TRBJ2-7; D is uncertain. Between the trimmed V and J ends, which lost 6 bases and 4 bases, there was a span of 16 bases. The CDR3 extends over 14 amino acids. Germline values: CDR1 MNHEY, CDR2 SVGAGI. The CDR3 DNA sequence: TGTGCCAGCAGCTCCCTCAGGACGGTTTACGAGCAGTACTTC. Translating it yields CASSSLRTVYEQYF.